The 30 T cell receptor beta chains given below trace back to one sample, sequenced in a study of OX40 agonist ivuxolimab in advanced cancers. The protocol was immunoSEQ multiplex PCR, while the TCRdb copy is restricted to in-frame clones and leaves out a portion. The sample shows 80,000 to 100,000 clones, about 90% of them seen only once. The starting material was CD4+ or CD8+ T cells sorted from blood, obtained in a trial of the OX40 agonist ivuxolimab. All receptors come from an adult with an advanced solid tumor such as melanoma, head and neck, liver or kidney cancer.

The chain combines TRBV19 with TRBJ2-2; 8 nucleotides line up with TRBD1. V lost 6 bases to trimming and J lost 4 bases; unmatched junction nucleotides: 10. CDR3 length: 16 residues. Germline V CDR1 and CDR2: LNHDA, SQIVND (reference sequence). CDR3 sequence reads: CASRSGQGTATGELFF. The CDR3 DNA follows: TGTGCCAGTAGATCTGGACAGGGTACGGCCACCGGGGAGCTGTTTTTT.

The chain employs TRBV7-9 and TRBJ2-7, with D unresolved. V shed 3 bases and J shed 2 bases, with 14 bases lying between them. The CDR3 is made up of 15 amino acids. Germline V gene sequence: CDR1 SEHNR, CDR2 FQNEAQ (reference sequence). DNA for the CDR3: TGTGCCAGCAGCTTTTTAGGTGGGCCAACCTACGAGCAGTACTTC. Amino acids: CASSFLGGPTYEQYF.

The rearrangement uses TRBV6-1 and TRBJ1-5, with TRBD1 matching 9 bases. The V gene end was trimmed by 6 bases and the J gene end by 1 base; junction bases not matched to a gene: 4. This CDR3 contains 15 residues. Germline V gene data show CDR1 as MNHNS and CDR2 as SASEGT. CDR3 amino acids: CASRSGQGSNQPQHF. The CDR3 DNA sequence: TGTGCCAGCAGGTCGGGACAGGGCAGCAATCAGCCCCAGCATTTT.

The chain is built from TRBV19 and TRBJ2-2, with 8 bases lining up with TRBD1. The CDR3 sequence is 15 residues long. The junction had 5 bases not matched to a gene; V was cut back by 3 bases and J by 5 bases. Germline V lookup: CDR1 LNHDA, CDR2 SQIVND (reference sequence). CDR3 amino acids: CASSISRQGTGELFF. The CDR3 DNA sequence: TGTGCCAGTAGTATCTCTAGACAGGGGACCGGGGAGCTGTTTTTT.

This rearrangement joins TRBV27 to TRBJ2-5, with D possibly being TRBD1 (6 bases). The CDR3 totals 12 residues. CDR1 is MNHEY and CDR2 is SMNVEV in the germline V gene (reference sequence). Trimming removed 8 bases from V and 5 bases from J, with 12 bases in between. Here the CDR3 reads CASSGRGETQYF. CDR3 nucleotides: TGTGCCAGCTCCGGAAGGGGGGAGACCCAGTACTTC.

The chain links TRBV5-1 to TRBJ2-3; unclear D gene. Germline V gene lookup returns CDR1 SGHRS and CDR2 YFSETQ. The CDR3 loop spans 14 amino acids. V lost 0 bases, J lost 2 bases, and 7 bases lay in between. The DNA for the CDR3 is TGCGCCAGCAGCTTGGGACTTACCACAGATACGCAGTATTTT. Translating gives CASSLGLTTDTQYF.

The chain uses TRBV2 and TRBJ2-7; 7 nucleotides match TRBD1. Trimming removed 6 bases from V and 7 bases from J; junction bases left unmatched: 12. CDR1 is SNHLY and CDR2 is FYNNEI in the germline V gene. This CDR3 spans 14 amino acids. Here the CDR3 DNA reads TGTGCCAGCAGCGCACTTGACAGGGTGGGGGAGCAGTACTTC. It yields the protein CASSALDRVGEQYF.

The chain links TRBV11-2 to TRBJ2-5; 9 bases agree with TRBD1. CDR1 and CDR2 from the germline V gene are SGHAT and FQNNGV. The trim removed 4 bases at V and 3 bases at J, leaving 6 bases unmatched. The CDR3 consists of 15 residues. The CDR3 bases are TGTGCCAGCAGCTCACCGGACAGGGGTGAAGAGACCCAGTACTTC. It is translated as CASSSPDRGEETQYF.

This clone has just one count. The chain combines TRBV18 with TRBJ1-5; D may be TRBD1 (5 bases). CDR1 KGHSH and CDR2 LQKENI come from the germline V gene. This CDR3 has 17 residues. V was clipped by 0 bases and J by 6 bases, with 18 bases between them. The CDR3 reads CASSPPGQGGAGQPQHF. For the CDR3, the DNA is TGTGCCAGCTCACCACCGGGGCAGGGTGGGGCAGGTCAGCCCCAGCATTTT.

CDR3 region: CASSLNSGTVKNIQYF. CDR3 bases: TGTGCCAGCAGCTTGAATAGCGGGACGGTCAAAAACATTCAGTACTTC. V usage is TRBV11-3 and J usage is TRBJ2-4; 8 bases map to TRBD2. The V gene end was trimmed by 3 bases and the J gene end by 3 bases; junction bases not matched to a gene: 7. Germline loops: CDR1 SGHNT, CDR2 YENEEA. There are 16 residues in the CDR3.

The chain recombines TRBV14 with TRBJ2-5; a weak D match, TRBD1 (6 bases). CDR3 size: 16 residues. V was clipped by 2 bases and J by 5 bases, with 18 bases between them. CDR1 is SGHDN and CDR2 is FVKESK in the germline V gene. Here the CDR3 reads CASSQLPGTLGETQYF. The CDR3 region has the DNA TGTGCCAGCAGCCAATTACCCGGGACACTGGGGGAGACCCAGTACTTC.

The chain couples TRBV11-2 to TRBJ2-5; 13 nucleotides align to TRBD2. J lost 5 bases, V lost 0 bases, and 15 bases had no gene match. This CDR3 spans 20 amino acids. CDR1 and CDR2 (germline): SGHAT, FQNNGV. The CDR3, as DNA: TGTGCCAGCAGCTTAGATAGACTAGCGGGGGGAAAGGTAGCTTCGGAGACCCAGTACTTC. Residues: CASSLDRLAGGKVASETQYF.

The V and J genes are TRBV6-5 and TRBJ2-1, with 8 bases aligning to TRBD2. CDR1 and CDR2 (germline): MNHEY, SVGAGI. V lost 7 bases to trimming and J lost 7 bases; unmatched junction nucleotides: 6. This CDR3 has 13 residues. The DNA of the CDR3 is TGTGCCAGCACGGGAGGGCCGGATAATGAGCAGTTCTTC. Translated: CASTGGPDNEQFF.

This clone was counted only a few times. The V gene is TRBV5-1, the J gene TRBJ1-1; TRBD1 aligns across 7 bases. Germline V gives CDR1 SGHRS, CDR2 YFSETQ. The junction had 7 bases not matched to a gene; V was cut back by 4 bases and J by 4 bases. This CDR3 is 14 amino acids long. The CDR3 nucleotides are TGCGCCAGCAGCGCGACAGGGTCAAGCACTGAAGCTTTCTTT. This gives the protein CASSATGSSTEAFF.

This clone is a singleton in its sample. This chain links TRBV4-1 with TRBJ1-2, with TRBD1 as a possible D gene (5 bases). Trimming removed 4 bases from V and 3 bases from J, with 12 bases in between. The CDR3 is 14 amino acids. Germline V gene data show CDR1 as MGHRA and CDR2 as YSYEKL. The CDR3 coding sequence is TGCGCCAGCAGCCCCGCGGGAGGGGACTATGGCTACACCTTC. It specifies CASSPAGGDYGYTF.

This rearrangement joins TRBV5-1 to TRBJ2-1, with 7 bases identical to TRBD1. CDR3 length: 15 amino acids. The J segment lost 3 bases and the V segment lost 0 bases, leaving 3 bases of the junction unmatched. Germline CDR1 reads SGHRS; CDR2 reads YFSETQ. CDR3 sequence reads: CASSLAGDSYNEQFF. CDR3 nucleotides: TGCGCCAGCAGCTTGGCTGGGGACAGCTACAATGAGCAGTTCTTC.

The rearrangement joins TRBV5-1 to TRBJ1-1; 7 nucleotides agree with TRBD1. Germline V lookup: CDR1 SGHRS, CDR2 YFSETQ. After removal of 5 bases from V and 2 bases from J, the junction contained 12 bases not matched to a gene. The CDR3 runs 16 residues. The CDR3 loop is CASSFYPGGGNTEAFF. CDR3 DNA sequence: TGCGCCAGCAGTTTTTACCCAGGGGGGGGAAACACTGAAGCTTTCTTT.

The chain combines TRBV6-6 with TRBJ2-5, with TRBD2 matching over 8 bases. The CDR3 sequence is 16 residues long. CDR1 and CDR2 (germline): MNHNY, SVGAGI (reference sequence). With V trimmed by 6 bases and J by 0 bases, 9 bases remained unmatched. CDR3 sequence reads: CASRDQRGTYQETQYF. In nucleotides, the CDR3 is TGTGCCAGCAGGGACCAGCGGGGGACCTACCAAGAGACCCAGTACTTC.

The V call is TRBV6-1, the J call TRBJ2-7; TRBD2 aligns across 8 bases. The J segment lost 8 bases and the V segment lost 5 bases, leaving 11 bases of the junction unmatched. In germline, CDR1 is MNHNS, CDR2 SASEGT. This CDR3 region has 14 residues. CDR3 DNA sequence: TGTGCCAGCAGTACAGGACTAGCAAGGAGGAAGCAGTACTTC. The encoded protein is CASSTGLARRKQYF.

The V gene is TRBV6-5, the J gene TRBJ2-5; 9 bases line up with TRBD2. The CDR3 loop spans 14 amino acids. Germline-derived CDR1 and CDR2 are MNHEY and SVGAGI. V shed 8 bases, J shed 2 bases, and the junction held 6 bases outside the gene matches. The DNA for the CDR3 is TGTGCCAGCCGGGCTAGCGGGATACAAGAGACCCAGTACTTC. Encoded protein: CASRASGIQETQYF.

The rearrangement joins TRBV7-2 to TRBJ2-3, with D unresolved. Deletions cut 2 bases from V and 5 bases from J, with 5 bases between. Germline CDR1 reads SGHTA; CDR2 reads FQGNSA. The CDR3 runs 12 residues. The DNA of the CDR3 is TGTGCCAGCAGCTTACATAGAGATACGCAGTATTTT. Translation gives CASSLHRDTQYF.

This chain links TRBV19 with TRBJ1-5; 7 positions match TRBD1. CDR3 length: 16 amino acids. Germline V gene sequence: CDR1 LNHDA, CDR2 SQIVND (reference sequence). V was pared by 5 bases and J by 0 bases, with 7 bases of the junction left unmatched. As DNA, the CDR3 is TGTGCCAGTAGTCCACGGACAGGTTTTAGCAATCAGCCCCAGCATTTT. Translating gives CASSPRTGFSNQPQHF.

There are a few counts of this clone. CDR3 nucleotide sequence: TGCGCCAGCAGCTTGGATGGGACTAGCACAGATACGCAGTATTTT. Protein product: CASSLDGTSTDTQYF. The rearrangement uses TRBV5-1 and TRBJ2-3; a weak D match, TRBD2 (6 bases). Per germline, CDR1 SGHRS and CDR2 YFSETQ. The CDR3 runs 15 residues. Trimming removed 0 bases at V and 0 bases at J, with 8 bases between.

V usage is TRBV30 and J usage is TRBJ1-5; D perhaps matches TRBD1 (5 bases). There are 13 residues in the CDR3. Germline assignment: CDR1 GTSNPN and CDR2 SVGIG (reference sequence). The germline V and J ends were trimmed by 3 bases and 5 bases, with 11 bases remaining between them. CDR3 amino acids: CAWSGTEDQPQHF. The CDR3 DNA sequence: TGTGCCTGGAGCGGGACCGAGGATCAGCCCCAGCATTTT.

The table lists this clone with a count of one. This sequence joins TRBV10-2 and TRBJ1-1; 7 bases agree with TRBD1. The CDR3 is 14 residues long. Trimming cost V 6 bases and J 1 base; bases outside gene matches: 5. Germline CDR1 WSHSY, CDR2 SAAADI. The CDR3 loop reads CASRNGTANTEAFF. The CDR3 DNA reads TGCGCCAGCAGGAACGGGACAGCGAACACTGAAGCTTTCTTT.

The chain has TRBV6-1 and TRBJ2-1; D is possibly TRBD1 or TRBD2 (7 bases each). This CDR3 is built from 13 residues. With 5 bases removed from V and 10 bases from J, the gap between germline ends came to 15 bases. In germline, CDR1 is MNHNS, CDR2 SASEGT. The CDR3 sequence: CASSQQGGKEQFF. CDR3 DNA: TGTGCCAGCAGTCAGCAGGGGGGGAAAGAGCAGTTCTTC.

V and J are TRBV9 and TRBJ2-5; 8 positions match TRBD1. CDR1 and CDR2 (germline): SGDLS, YYNGEE. CDR3 length: 19 amino acids. V trimming: 0 bases; J trimming: 4 bases; junction bases outside the gene matches: 17. CDR3 amino acids: CASSVGAGGSLARSETQYF. The CDR3 coding sequence is TGTGCCAGCAGCGTAGGAGCAGGGGGCAGTTTGGCCAGGTCAGAGACCCAGTACTTC.

The V and J genes are TRBV9 and TRBJ2-6, with a weak D call TRBD2 (6 bases). CDR1 and CDR2 from the germline V gene are SGDLS and YYNGEE. CDR3 length: 18 amino acids. V shed 3 bases and J shed 0 bases, with 16 bases lying between them. CDR3 residues: CASSAWGKDYSGANVLTF. As DNA, the CDR3 is TGTGCCAGCAGCGCGTGGGGAAAGGACTACTCTGGGGCCAACGTCCTGACTTTC.

This clone appeared a single time. Germline and junction disagree at one end, which may indicate a read error. The gene calls are TRBV2 and TRBJ2-1; D might be TRBD2 (6 bases). Germline CDR1 reads SNHLY; CDR2 reads FYNNEI. The CDR3 has 13 amino acids. CDR3 DNA: TGTGCCAGCAGTGGGAGGGTTTACAGTGAGCAGTTCTTC. Protein product: CASSGRVYSEQFF.

CDR3 sequence reads: CASCRGATYNEQFF. CDR3 in DNA: TGTGCCAGCTGCAGGGGGGCGACCTACAATGAGCAGTTCTTC. The chain combines TRBV6-1 with TRBJ2-1; a possible D gene is TRBD1 (7 bases). The germline V and J ends were trimmed by 8 bases and 2 bases, with 13 bases remaining between them. The CDR3 totals 14 residues. Germline V gene lookup returns CDR1 MNHNS and CDR2 SASEGT.